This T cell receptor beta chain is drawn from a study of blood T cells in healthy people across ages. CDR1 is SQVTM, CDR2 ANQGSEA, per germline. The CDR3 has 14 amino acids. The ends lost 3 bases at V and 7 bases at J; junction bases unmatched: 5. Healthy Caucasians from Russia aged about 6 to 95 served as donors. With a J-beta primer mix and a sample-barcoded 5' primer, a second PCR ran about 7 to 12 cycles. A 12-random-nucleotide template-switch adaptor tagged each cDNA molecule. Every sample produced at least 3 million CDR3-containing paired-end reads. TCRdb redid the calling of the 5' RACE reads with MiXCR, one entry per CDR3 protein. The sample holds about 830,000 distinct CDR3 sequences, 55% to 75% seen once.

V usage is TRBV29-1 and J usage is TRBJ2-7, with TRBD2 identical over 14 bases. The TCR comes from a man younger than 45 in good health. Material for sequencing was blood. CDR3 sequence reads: CSVEGLAGVYEQYF. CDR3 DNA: TGCAGCGTTGAGGGACTAGCGGGAGTTTATGAGCAGTACTTC.